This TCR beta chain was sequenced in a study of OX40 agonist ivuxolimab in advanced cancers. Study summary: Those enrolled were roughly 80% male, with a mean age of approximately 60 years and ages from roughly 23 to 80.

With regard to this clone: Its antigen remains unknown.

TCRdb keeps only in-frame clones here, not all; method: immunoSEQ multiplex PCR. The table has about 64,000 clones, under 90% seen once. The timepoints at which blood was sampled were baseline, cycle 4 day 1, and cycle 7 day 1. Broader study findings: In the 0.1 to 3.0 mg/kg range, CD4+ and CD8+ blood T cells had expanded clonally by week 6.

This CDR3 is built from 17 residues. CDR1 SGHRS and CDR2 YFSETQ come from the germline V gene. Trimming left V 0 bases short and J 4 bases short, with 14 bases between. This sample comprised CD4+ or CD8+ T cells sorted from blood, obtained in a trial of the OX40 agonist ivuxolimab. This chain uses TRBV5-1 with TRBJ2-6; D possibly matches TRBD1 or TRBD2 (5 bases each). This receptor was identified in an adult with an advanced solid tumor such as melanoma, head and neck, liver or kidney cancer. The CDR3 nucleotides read TGCGCCAGCAGCTTGGCAGGGTCCGGAGGAGGGGCCAACGTCCTGACTTTC. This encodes CASSLAGSGGGANVLTF.